These 21 T cell receptor beta chains share one sample of origin, sequenced in a study of response to subunit inactivated influenza vaccine. MiXCR, applied by TCRdb to the RT-PCR reads, yields one record per CDR3 protein. The table records around 500,000 distinct CDR3 sequences, about a tenth of them present only once. Sample: PBMCs from blood, taken more than 35 days after vaccination. These receptors came from a man aged 50 to 60 who received an inactivated influenza vaccine.

The J gene is TRBJ1-3, the V gene TRBV12-3 or TRBV12-4, with D unclear. This CDR3 region has 14 residues. V was clipped by 4 bases and J by 0 bases, with 7 bases between them. The chain's CDR3 is CASSWSVSGNTIYF. The CDR3 bases are TGTGCCAGCAGTTGGTCGGTCTCTGGAAACACCATATATTTT.

In this sample, this clonotype turned up many times. This chain connects TRBV20-1 to TRBJ2-3, with 10 bases aligning to TRBD2. Unmatched junction bases numbered 16, after V lost 0 bases and J lost 10 bases. This CDR3 spans 17 amino acids. The germline V gene has CDR1 DFQATT and CDR2 SNEGSKA (reference sequence). The CDR3, as DNA: TGCAGTGCTAGAGATCAGCTGGAGCGGGGGGGCCCTTTGGCGCAGTATTTT. It yields the protein CSARDQLERGGPLAQYF.

Ten or more counts support this clonotype. CDR3: CASSTDRGLGETQYF. For the CDR3, the DNA is TGTGCCAGCAGCACGGACAGGGGGCTGGGAGAGACCCAGTACTTC. The gene calls are TRBV5-6 and TRBJ2-5, with 11 bases fitting TRBD1. Unmatched junction bases numbered 6, after V lost 4 bases and J lost 4 bases. The CDR3 is 15 residues long. Per the germline V gene, CDR1 is SGHDT and CDR2 is YYEEEE.

The chain is built from TRBV7-2 and TRBJ1-2; TRBD1 matches at 7 bases. V was pared by 6 bases and J by 3 bases, with 4 bases of the junction left unmatched. This CDR3 region has 13 residues. CDR1 and CDR2 from the germline V gene are SGHTA and FQGNSA. In DNA, the CDR3 is TGTGCCAGCAGTCCACAGGGGTACTATGGCTACACCTTC. It yields the protein CASSPQGYYGYTF. Full variable domain (missing parts from reference TRBV7-2 and TRBJ1-2): GAGVSQSPSNKVTEKGKDVELRCDPISGHTALYWYRQSLGQGLEFLIYFQGNSAPDKSGLPSDRFSAERTGGSVSTLTIQRTQQEDSAVYLCASSPQGYYGYTFGSGTRLTVV.

Only a few counts were recorded for this clonotype. V and J are TRBV30 and TRBJ2-1; D possibly corresponds to TRBD1 (5 bases). Trimming cost V 0 bases and J 0 bases, with 12 bases left between them. Germline CDR1 GTSNPN, CDR2 SVGIG (reference sequence). CDR3 length: 16 residues. CDR3 DNA: TGTGCCTGGAGTGTACACAGGATCCCCTCCTACAATGAGCAGTTCTTC. It translates to CAWSVHRIPSYNEQFF.

V is TRBV12-3 or TRBV12-4 and J is TRBJ2-7; 10 positions match TRBD1. The CDR3 is 16 residues long. V gave up 2 bases and J gave up 5 bases; unmatched junction bases: 9. CDR3 sequence reads: CASSLIGGQGRNEQYF. DNA for the CDR3: TGTGCCAGCAGTTTAATTGGGGGACAGGGGAGGAACGAGCAGTACTTC.

This clonotype was seen more than once but under ten times. This chain links TRBV6-5 with TRBJ1-2; unclear D gene. The CDR3 is 15 amino acids. Trimming cost V 0 bases and J 8 bases, with 16 bases left between them. The germline CDR1 and CDR2 sequences are MNHEY and SVGAGI. The CDR3, as DNA: TGTGCCAGCAGTTACTCGATCTCCAGGTTTAGGGGCTACACCTTC. It translates to CASSYSISRFRGYTF.

The gene calls are TRBV5-1 and TRBJ2-5; D might be TRBD1 (5 bases). V was pared by 2 bases and J by 0 bases, with 8 bases between. Looked up from germline, CDR1 is SGHRS and CDR2 is YFSETQ. The CDR3 length is 14 residues. CDR3 in DNA: TGCGCCAGCAGCTTACGACAGTACCAAGAGACCCAGTACTTC. Residues: CASSLRQYQETQYF.

This clonotype was recorded at least ten times. CDR3 bases: TGCGCCAGCAGCTTTGAGCCAGGGGGCGCCTACGAGCAGTACTTC. Amino acid sequence: CASSFEPGGAYEQYF. The chain uses TRBV5-1 and TRBJ2-7, with 8 bases that match TRBD1. CDR1 and CDR2 (germline): SGHRS, YFSETQ. The ends lost 2 bases at V and 2 bases at J; junction bases unmatched: 6. This CDR3 is built from 15 residues.

Note on this clonotype: With a much larger clone just one base away, this may be a read error. This rearrangement joins TRBV4-3 to TRBJ2-1; perhaps TRBD2 as D (7 bases). CDR1 LGHNA and CDR2 YSLEER come from the germline V gene. This CDR3 is built from 14 residues. Here the CDR3 DNA reads TGCGCCAGAAGCCAAGGGGGGGGGCGGGATGAGCAGTTCTTC. It yields the protein CARSQGGGRDEQFF.

The chain is built from TRBV6-2 or TRBV6-3 and TRBJ2-7; tentative D call: TRBD1 (6 bases). This CDR3 has 15 residues. V shed 8 bases and J shed 6 bases, with 23 bases lying between them. Looked up from germline, CDR1 is MNHEY and CDR2 is SVGEGT. CDR3 loop: CASRRTGTRGSEQYF. CDR3 coding DNA: TGTGCCAGCCGTCGTACCGGGACAAGGGGCAGCGAGCAGTACTTC.

This clonotype occurred many times. This chain uses TRBV28 with TRBJ1-2; D is undetermined. V was trimmed by 2 bases and J by 8 bases, leaving 12 bases between them. From germline, CDR1 is MDHEN and CDR2 SYDVKM. The CDR3 sequence is 13 residues long. The CDR3 loop is CASSLNPVGGYTF. The CDR3 DNA is TGTGCCAGCAGTTTAAATCCTGTGGGGGGCTACACCTTC.

This rearrangement joins TRBV10-3 to TRBJ2-2; 7 bases are shared with TRBD1. The V segment lost 6 bases and the J segment 5 bases; nucleotides outside the gene matches: 6. This CDR3 contains 14 residues. The germline V gene encodes CDR1 ENHRY and CDR2 SYGVKD. CDR3 sequence reads: CAIRGQEYTGELFF. The CDR3 DNA reads TGTGCCATCAGAGGACAGGAGTATACCGGGGAGCTGTTTTTT.

This clonotype occurred a few times. This chain uses TRBV20-1 with TRBJ2-7; 9 bases are shared with TRBD1. The CDR3 has 16 amino acids. CDR1 and CDR2 from the germline V gene are DFQATT and SNEGSKA (reference sequence). The ends lost 6 bases at V and 1 base at J; junction bases unmatched: 13. The DNA for the CDR3 is TGCAGTGCCCCAACAGGGGACAGGGTTTTTTCCTACGAGCAGTACTTC. It codes for CSAPTGDRVFSYEQYF.

The rearrangement joins TRBV28 to TRBJ2-1; 8 bases map to TRBD2. This CDR3 has 14 amino acids. The germline CDR1 and CDR2 sequences are MDHEN and SYDVKM. V trimming: 2 bases; J trimming: 8 bases; junction bases outside the gene matches: 5. The CDR3 DNA reads TGTGCCAGCAGTTTACGGGGACTAGTCCATGAGCAGTTCTTC. It is translated as CASSLRGLVHEQFF.

This clonotype appeared a few times. The chain uses TRBV2 and TRBJ2-3, with TRBD1 matching 9 bases. Germline V gives CDR1 SNHLY, CDR2 FYNNEI. V dropped 8 bases and J dropped 3; count of bases not matched to a gene: 6. CDR3 length: 14 residues. The CDR3 DNA sequence: TGTGCCAGCGGTTTGGGACAGGGTACAGATACGCAGTATTTT. This sequence encodes CASGLGQGTDTQYF.

This clonotype occurred a few times. CDR3 amino acids: CASSLAVGGHNEQYF. CDR3 DNA: TGTGCCAGCAGCTTAGCGGTGGGGGGTCACAACGAGCAGTACTTC. The V and J genes are TRBV11-2 and TRBJ2-7; the D gene is possibly TRBD2 (6 bases). V was trimmed by 1 base and J by 5 bases, leaving 15 bases between them. From germline, CDR1 is SGHAT and CDR2 FQNNGV. The CDR3 is 15 residues long.

The rearrangement links TRBV7-9 to TRBJ1-6; 8 bases fit TRBD1. The CDR3 runs to 15 residues. V dropped 6 bases and J dropped 7; count of bases not matched to a gene: 8. Germline lookup yields CDR1 SEHNR and CDR2 FQNEAQ (reference sequence). The CDR3 region has the DNA TGTGCCAGCAGTACCGGGACAGGAAAAAATTCACCCCTCCACTTT. This sequence encodes CASSTGTGKNSPLHF.

In its sample, this clonotype was seen a few times. The V and J genes are TRBV2 and TRBJ1-5; 7 bases match TRBD1. CDR3 length: 14 residues. Germline CDR1 reads SNHLY; CDR2 reads FYNNEI. J was trimmed by 6 bases and V by 4 bases; bases with no gene match: 6. In nucleotides, the CDR3 is TGTGCCAGCAGTGTACAGGGGAGCGGTCAGCCCCAGCATTTT. Encoded protein: CASSVQGSGQPQHF.

This clonotype was detected only a few times. In DNA form, the CDR3 reads TGTGCCAGCAGCGGGAACCATGGGATGAACACTGAAGCTTTCTTT. Translating it yields CASSGNHGMNTEAFF. The chain employs TRBV9 and TRBJ1-1; D gene unclear. The length of the CDR3 is 15 residues. V was clipped by 3 bases and J by 0 bases, with 12 bases between them. Germline-derived CDR1 and CDR2 are SGDLS and YYNGEE.

This clonotype was recorded at least ten times. The rearrangement links TRBV29-1 to TRBJ2-3, with TRBD2 matching over 9 bases. Losses at the gene ends were 5 bases for V and 7 bases for J; bases not matched to a gene: 4. Germline assignment: CDR1 SQVTM and CDR2 ANQGSEA. The CDR3 has 12 amino acids. The CDR3 DNA follows: TGCAGCGTTCGGACTAGCGAAAATACGCAGTATTTT. Protein product: CSVRTSENTQYF.